A selection of T cell receptor beta chains follows, all from one sample in a study of T cell responses to AZD1222 COVID-19 vaccine. The table came from immunoSEQ multiplex PCR; TCRdb's copy has only in-frame clones and leaves some out. Of roughly 150,000 clones in the sample, about 90% were seen once. This sample comprised peripheral blood, obtained 28 days after the second AZD1222 dose. These receptors were taken from an adult who received the AZD1222 COVID-19 vaccine. CDR3s include the opening cysteine and the closing phenylalanine or tryptophan. Each record gives: D gene, V gene, J gene, CDR3 protein, CDR3 DNA. The D gene is left open where the match is weak.

>-|TRBV28|TRBJ2-1
CASSSVLSYNEQFF
TGTGCCAGCAGTTCCGTTTTATCCTACAATGAGCAGTTCTTC
>-|TRBV7-3|TRBJ2-3
CASSSPPQDTQYF
TGTGCCAGCAGTTCCCCTCCCCAAGATACGCAGTATTTT
>TRBD1|TRBV10-2|TRBJ1-6
CASSESFGAWTGNSPLHF
TGCGCCAGCAGTGAGTCGTTCGGTGCTTGGACAGGGAATTCACCCCTCCACTTT
>-|TRBV13|TRBJ2-3
CASSLEAGGAGNTQYF
TGTGCCAGCAGCTTAGAGGCAGGAGGGGCAGGGAATACGCAGTATTTT
>-|TRBV15|TRBJ2-3
CATSRDPPPDTQYF
TGTGCCACCAGCAGAGATCCCCCCCCAGATACGCAGTATTTT
>-|TRBV19|TRBJ2-1
CATRLGRLDNEQFF
TGTGCCACGCGGCTAGGACGGCTGGACAATGAGCAGTTCTTC
>TRBD2|TRBV6-2/TRBV6-3|TRBJ2-7
CASSLTGRDPLSFYEQYF
TGTGCCAGCAGCCTCACGGGGAGGGACCCACTGTCCTTCTACGAGCAGTACTTC
>-|TRBV27|TRBJ2-1
CASMANRVSNEQFF
TGTGCCAGCATGGCGAACAGGGTGTCGAATGAGCAGTTCTTC
>-|TRBV7-3|TRBJ2-2
CASSLGLSELFF
TGTGCCAGCAGCTTAGGACTCTCTGAGCTGTTTTTT
>-|TRBV28|TRBJ1-2
CASRAQSNYGYTF
TGTGCCAGCAGAGCGCAGAGCAACTATGGCTACACCTTC
>TRBD1|TRBV7-2|TRBJ1-1
CASSLTTGGNTEAFF
TGTGCCAGCAGCTTAACGACAGGGGGGAACACTGAAGCTTTCTTT
>-|TRBV20-1|TRBJ1-5
CSASIPRGNQPQHF
TGCAGTGCTAGTATCCCCCGGGGGAATCAGCCCCAGCATTTT
>-|TRBV2|TRBJ2-5
CASRRQGQETQYF
TGTGCCAGCAGGAGGCAGGGGCAAGAGACCCAGTACTTC
>TRBD1|TRBV19|TRBJ1-5
CASSKQGRDQPQHF
TGTGCCAGTAGTAAACAGGGGCGCGATCAGCCCCAGCATTTT
>-|TRBV6-5|TRBJ2-1
CASSSISGSSYNEQFF
TGTGCCAGCAGTTCGATTAGCGGAAGCTCCTACAATGAGCAGTTCTTC
>-|TRBV6-5|TRBJ2-3
CASRGGQTDTQYF
TGTGCCAGCAGGGGGGGTCAGACAGATACGCAGTATTTT
>TRBD2|TRBV27|TRBJ2-1
CASSYLSLAGYNEQFF
TGTGCCAGCAGTTATTTATCCCTAGCGGGTTACAATGAGCAGTTCTTC
>TRBD1|TRBV19|TRBJ1-1
CASSPDRGTEAFF
TGTGCCAGTAGCCCTGACAGGGGCACTGAAGCTTTCTTT
>TRBD2|TRBV5-6|TRBJ2-2
CASSLGGPGLVTGELFF
TGTGCCAGCAGCTTGGGGGGGCCGGGACTAGTGACCGGGGAGCTGTTTTTT
>-|TRBV19|TRBJ2-7
CASSLGGRDEQYF
TGTGCCAGTAGCCTTGGGGGCCGCGACGAGCAGTACTTC
>TRBD1|TRBV29-1|TRBJ1-5
CSVARGTGQPQHF
TGCAGCGTGGCCCGCGGGACAGGTCAGCCCCAGCATTTT
>-|TRBV9|TRBJ1-3
CASSVEPQGLSGNTIYF
TGTGCCAGCAGCGTAGAGCCGCAGGGACTCTCTGGAAACACCATATATTTT
>-|TRBV10-3|TRBJ2-1
CAISESDSTRGVGEQFF
TGTGCCATCAGTGAGTCAGATTCAACTAGGGGTGTGGGTGAGCAGTTCTTC
>-|TRBV27|TRBJ2-2
CASSRDMWETGELFF
TGTGCCAGCAGTAGAGATATGTGGGAAACCGGGGAGCTGTTTTTT